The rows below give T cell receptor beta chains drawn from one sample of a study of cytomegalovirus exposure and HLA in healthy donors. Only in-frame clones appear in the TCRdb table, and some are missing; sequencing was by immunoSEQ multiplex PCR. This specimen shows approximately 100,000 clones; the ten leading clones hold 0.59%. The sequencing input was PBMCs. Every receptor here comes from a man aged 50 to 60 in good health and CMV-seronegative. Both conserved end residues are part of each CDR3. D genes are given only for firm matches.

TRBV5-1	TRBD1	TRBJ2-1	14	CASSPGQVYNEQFF	TGCGCCAGCAGCCCTGGACAGGTCTACAATGAGCAGTTCTTC
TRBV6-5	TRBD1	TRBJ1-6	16	CASSYVPGQHNSPLHF	TGTGCCAGCAGTTACGTACCGGGACAGCATAATTCACCCCTCCACTTT
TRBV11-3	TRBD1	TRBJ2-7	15	CASEEGQGIPYEQYF	TGTGCCAGCGAGGAGGGACAGGGGATTCCCTACGAGCAGTACTTC
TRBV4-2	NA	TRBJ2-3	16	CASSQESRGSTDTQYF	TGTGCCAGCAGCCAAGAGTCACGGGGAAGCACAGATACGCAGTATTTT
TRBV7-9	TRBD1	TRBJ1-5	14	CASSNGTGSQPQHF	TGTGCCAGCAGCAACGGGACAGGGTCTCAGCCCCAGCATTTT
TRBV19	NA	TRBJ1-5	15	CASSIADSPGQPQHF	TGTGCCAGTAGTATCGCGGATTCTCCGGGGCAGCCCCAGCATTTT
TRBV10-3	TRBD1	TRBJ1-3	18	CATNTGTALMYSGNTIYF	TGTGCCACGAACACCGGGACAGCTCTGATGTACTCTGGAAACACCATATATTTT
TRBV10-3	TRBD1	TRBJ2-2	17	CAISEWVGQLNTGELFF	TGTGCCATCAGTGAGTGGGTGGGACAGCTAAACACCGGGGAGCTGTTTTTT
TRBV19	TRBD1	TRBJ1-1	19	CASSIVFLGTGLGDAEAFF	TGTGCCAGTAGTATAGTGTTTCTCGGGACAGGGCTTGGGGACGCTGAAGCTTTCTTT
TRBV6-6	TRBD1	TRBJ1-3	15	CASSDRVYSGNTIYF	TGTGCCAGCAGCGACAGGGTTTACTCTGGAAACACCATATATTTT
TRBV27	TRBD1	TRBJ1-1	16	CASRMIRTGGHAEAFF	TGTGCCAGCAGGATGATCAGGACAGGGGGCCACGCTGAAGCTTTCTTT
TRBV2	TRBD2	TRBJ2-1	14	CARGLAGTYNEQFF	TGTGCCCGTGGACTAGCGGGTACCTACAATGAGCAGTTCTTC
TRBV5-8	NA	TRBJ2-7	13	CASSFLSSYEQYF	TGTGCCAGCAGCTTCCTGAGCTCCTACGAGCAGTACTTC
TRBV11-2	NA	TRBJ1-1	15	CASSLLDSLNTEAFF	TGTGCCAGCAGCTTGTTGGACAGCCTTAACACTGAAGCTTTCTTT
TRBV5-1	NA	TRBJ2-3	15	CASSLDFSSTDTQYF	TGCGCCAGCAGCTTGGACTTTAGCAGCACAGATACGCAGTATTTT
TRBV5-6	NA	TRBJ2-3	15	CASSLVRSPTDKQYF	TGTGCCAGCAGCTTGGTAAGGTCTCCCACAGATAAGCAGTATTTT
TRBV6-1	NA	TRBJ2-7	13	CASREYGSYEQYF	TGTGCCAGCAGAGAGTATGGGAGCTACGAGCAGTACTTC
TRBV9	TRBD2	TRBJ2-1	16	CASSVTGGGSYNEQFF	TGTGCCAGCAGCGTAACAGGCGGGGGAAGTTACAATGAGCAGTTCTTC
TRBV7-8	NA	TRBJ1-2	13	CASSLNGEGGYTF	TGTGCCAGCAGCTTAAACGGGGAGGGTGGCTACACCTTC
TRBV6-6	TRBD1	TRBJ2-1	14	CASRTGQGNNEQFF	TGTGCCAGCAGAACCGGACAGGGGAACAATGAGCAGTTCTTC
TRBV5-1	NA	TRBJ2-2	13	CASSLAVSGELFF	TGCGCCAGCAGCTTAGCGGTGTCCGGGGAGCTGTTTTTT
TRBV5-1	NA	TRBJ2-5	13	CASSLAPEETQYF	TGCGCCAGCAGCTTGGCCCCAGAAGAGACCCAGTACTTC
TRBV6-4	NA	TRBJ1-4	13	CASSGERGEKLFF	TGTGCCAGCAGTGGGGAACGCGGGGAAAAACTGTTTTTT
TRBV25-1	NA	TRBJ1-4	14	CASSVGGLGEKLFF	TGTGCCAGCAGTGTGGGGGGTTTAGGTGAAAAACTGTTTTTT
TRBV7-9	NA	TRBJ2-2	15	CASSLRTANTGELFF	TGTGCCAGCAGCTTACGAACGGCGAACACCGGGGAGCTGTTTTTT
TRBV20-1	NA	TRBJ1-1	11	CSVSGDTEAFF	TGCAGTGTATCAGGGGACACTGAAGCTTTCTTT
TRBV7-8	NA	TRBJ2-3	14	CASSLVSFTDTQYF	TGTGCCAGCAGCTTAGTGTCGTTCACAGATACGCAGTATTTT
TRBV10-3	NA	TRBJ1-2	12	CAAKGSGDGYTF	TGTGCCGCGAAGGGGTCCGGAGACGGCTACACCTTC
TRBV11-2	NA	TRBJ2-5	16	CASSLEFGGASRTQYF	TGTGCCAGCAGCTTAGAATTTGGGGGCGCCTCTAGGACCCAGTACTTC
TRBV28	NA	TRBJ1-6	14	CASSLTLYNSPLHF	TGTGCCAGCAGTTTGACACTCTATAATTCACCCCTCCACTTT
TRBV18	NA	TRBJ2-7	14	CASSPPTGSYEQYF	TGTGCCAGCTCACCCCCCACGGGGAGCTACGAGCAGTACTTC
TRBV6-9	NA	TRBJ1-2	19	CASSYPWLKGYWGKEGYTF	TGTGCCAGCAGTTATCCGTGGTTAAAGGGGTATTGGGGAAAAGAAGGCTACACCTTC
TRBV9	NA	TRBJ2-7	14	CASSSSPGSLEQYF	TGTGCCAGCAGTTCGTCTCCGGGGAGCCTCGAGCAGTACTTC
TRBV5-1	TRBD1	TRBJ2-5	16	CASSLVTGTGQETQYF	TGCGCCAGCAGCTTGGTCACCGGGACAGGGCAAGAGACCCAGTACTTC
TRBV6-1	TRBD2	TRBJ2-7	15	CASSETSGRAYEQYF	TGTGCCAGCAGTGAAACTAGCGGGAGGGCCTACGAGCAGTACTTC
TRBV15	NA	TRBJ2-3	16	CATSRDGRRDTDTQYF	TGTGCCACCAGCAGAGATGGGCGCAGAGACACAGATACGCAGTATTTT
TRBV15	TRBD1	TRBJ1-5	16	CATSRGGTGGDQPQHF	TGTGCCACCAGCAGGGGCGGGACAGGGGGAGATCAGCCCCAGCATTTT
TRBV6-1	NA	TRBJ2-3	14	CASSEATWSHTQYF	TGTGCCAGCAGTGAAGCGACGTGGAGTCATACGCAGTATTTT
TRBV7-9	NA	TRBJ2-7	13	CASSLTVTYEQYF	TGTGCCAGCAGCTTGACAGTCACCTACGAGCAGTACTTC
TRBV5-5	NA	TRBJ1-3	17	CASSLRTVALSGNTIYF	TGTGCCAGCAGCTTGAGAACAGTGGCCCTCTCTGGAAACACCATATATTTT
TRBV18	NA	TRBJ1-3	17	CASSPLGQPREGNTIYF	TGTGCCAGCTCACCACTGGGCCAGCCTCGAGAAGGAAACACCATATATTTT
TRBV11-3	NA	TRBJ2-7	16	CASSLGGDRGSYEQYF	TGTGCCAGCAGCTTAGGTGGCGACCGAGGCTCCTACGAGCAGTACTTC
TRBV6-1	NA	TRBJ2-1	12	CATRTSYNEQFF	TGTGCCACCCGGACTTCTTACAATGAGCAGTTCTTC
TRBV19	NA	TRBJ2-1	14	CASSIGGQYNEQFF	TGTGCCAGTAGTATCGGGGGACAGTACAATGAGCAGTTCTTC
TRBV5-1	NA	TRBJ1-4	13	CASSSDSNEKLFF	TGCGCCAGCAGCTCGGACTCAAATGAAAAACTGTTTTTT
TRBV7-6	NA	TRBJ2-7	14	CASSLEGHSYEQYF	TGTGCCAGCAGCTTAGAGGGGCACTCCTACGAGCAGTACTTC
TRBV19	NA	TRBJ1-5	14	CAIPQRRSNQPQHF	TGTGCCATTCCTCAGCGGCGGAGCAATCAGCCCCAGCATTTT
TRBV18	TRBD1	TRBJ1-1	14	CASSPGQGFTEAFF	TGTGCCAGCTCACCCGGACAGGGTTTCACTGAAGCTTTCTTT
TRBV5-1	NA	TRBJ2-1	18	CASSLGGSGGHAYNEQFF	TGCGCCAGCAGCTTGGGTGGGTCTGGGGGCCATGCCTACAATGAGCAGTTCTTC
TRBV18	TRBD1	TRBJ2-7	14	CASSWTGYTYEQYF	TGTGCCAGCTCGTGGACAGGCTACACCTACGAGCAGTACTTC
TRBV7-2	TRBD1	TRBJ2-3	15	CASSKRTGATDTQYF	TGTGCCAGCAGCAAGAGGACAGGGGCCACAGATACGCAGTATTTT
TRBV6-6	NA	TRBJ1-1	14	CASSGVNMNTEAFF	TGTGCCAGCAGCGGGGTAAACATGAACACTGAAGCTTTCTTT
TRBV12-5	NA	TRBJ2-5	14	CASGLGGLRETQYF	TGTGCTAGTGGCCTCGGAGGGCTTCGGGAGACCCAGTACTTC
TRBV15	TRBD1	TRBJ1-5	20	CATSRGRDRGRPYSNQPQHF	TGTGCCACCAGCAGAGGACGGGACAGGGGGAGACCTTATAGCAATCAGCCCCAGCATTTT
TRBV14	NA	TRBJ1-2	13	CASSGLAGRGYTF	TGTGCCAGCAGCGGCTTGGCGGGACGTGGCTACACCTTC